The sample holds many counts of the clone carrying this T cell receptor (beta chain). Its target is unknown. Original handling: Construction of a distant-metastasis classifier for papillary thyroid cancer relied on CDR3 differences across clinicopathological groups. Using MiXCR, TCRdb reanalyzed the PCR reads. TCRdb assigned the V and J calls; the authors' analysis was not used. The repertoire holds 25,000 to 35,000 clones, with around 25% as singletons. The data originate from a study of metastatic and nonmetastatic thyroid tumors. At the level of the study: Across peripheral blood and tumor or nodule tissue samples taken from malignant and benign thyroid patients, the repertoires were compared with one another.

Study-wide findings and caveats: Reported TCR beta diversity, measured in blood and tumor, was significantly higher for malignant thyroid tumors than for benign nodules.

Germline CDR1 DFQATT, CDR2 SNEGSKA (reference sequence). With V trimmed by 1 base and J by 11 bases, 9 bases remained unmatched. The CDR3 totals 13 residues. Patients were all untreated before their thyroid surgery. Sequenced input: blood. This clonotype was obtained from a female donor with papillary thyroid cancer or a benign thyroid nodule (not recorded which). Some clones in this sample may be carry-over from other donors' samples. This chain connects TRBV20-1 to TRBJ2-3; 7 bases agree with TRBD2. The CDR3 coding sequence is TGCAGTGCTAGAGGACCGGGAGGCCAGGGGCAGTATTTT. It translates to CSARGPGGQGQYF.